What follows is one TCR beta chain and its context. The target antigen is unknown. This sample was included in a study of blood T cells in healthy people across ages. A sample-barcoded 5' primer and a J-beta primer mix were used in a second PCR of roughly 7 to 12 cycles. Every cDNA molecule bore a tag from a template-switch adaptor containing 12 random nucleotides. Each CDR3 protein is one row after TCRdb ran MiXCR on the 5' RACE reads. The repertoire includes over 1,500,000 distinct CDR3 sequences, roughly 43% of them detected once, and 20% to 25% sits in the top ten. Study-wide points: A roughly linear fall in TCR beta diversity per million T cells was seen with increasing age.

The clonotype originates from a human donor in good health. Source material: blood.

CDR3 coding DNA: TGCAGCGTAAAGGGGGAGGGGATCCACGAGCAGTACTTC. Its translation: CSVKGEGIHEQYF. The chain combines TRBV29-1 with TRBJ2-7, with D tentatively TRBD2 (7 bases). Trimming removed 6 bases from V and 5 bases from J, with 17 bases in between. Per germline, CDR1 SQVTM and CDR2 ANQGSEA. The CDR3 is 13 residues long.